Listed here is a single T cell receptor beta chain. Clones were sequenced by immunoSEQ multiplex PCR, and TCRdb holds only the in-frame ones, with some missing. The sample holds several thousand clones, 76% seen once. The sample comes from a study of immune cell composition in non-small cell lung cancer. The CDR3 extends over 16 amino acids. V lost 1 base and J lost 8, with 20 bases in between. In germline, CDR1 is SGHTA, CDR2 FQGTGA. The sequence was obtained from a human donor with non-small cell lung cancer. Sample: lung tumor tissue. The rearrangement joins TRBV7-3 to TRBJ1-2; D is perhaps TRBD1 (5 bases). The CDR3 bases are TGTGCCAGCAGCTTAAATTCCGGGACTGGCATTTGGGGCTACACCTTC. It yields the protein CASSLNSGTGIWGYTF.